Following are 19 T cell receptor beta chains from one sample sequenced in a study of Ad26.COV2.S vaccination and SARS-CoV-2 variants. Treatment in this sample: about 20 received Ad26.COV2.S at low or high dose, single or two shots; roughly five received placebo; per-sample allocation not given. Specimen acquisition occurred on day 63 following the initial vaccine or placebo injection. Only in-frame clones appear in the TCRdb table, and some are missing; sequencing was by immunoSEQ multiplex PCR. The table has fewer than 900,000 clones, about 89% seen once; the top ten hold about 1.5%. Specimen: peripheral blood, collected in a trial of Ad26.COV2.S vaccine versus placebo. The receptors originated from a person aged 18-60 years who received the Ad26.COV2.S COVID-19 vaccine or a placebo.

This clone appeared a single time. The chain carries TRBV7-4 and TRBJ1-5, with D uncertain. The CDR3 is 15 residues long. Germline CDR1 is SGHVT and CDR2 is SQSDAQ. The V gene lost 7 bases and the J gene lost 3 bases, with 16 bases spanning the gap. Here the CDR3 reads CASILRSGFNQPQHF. For the CDR3, the DNA is TGTGCCAGCATCCTAAGGTCGGGGTTCAATCAGCCCCAGCATTTT.

This clone was observed a handful of times. Distinct nucleotide sequences in the sample also encode this CDR3. The chain employs TRBV4-1 and TRBJ1-4; 9 positions agree with TRBD1. The CDR3 spans 14 residues. With V trimmed by 1 base and J by 8 bases, 2 bases remained unmatched. Germline V lookup: CDR1 MGHRA, CDR2 YSYEKL. This chain's CDR3 is CASSQGTGDEKLFF. The CDR3 DNA is TGCGCCAGCAGCCAAGGGACAGGGGACGAAAAACTGTTTTTT.

The chain uses TRBV4-3 and TRBJ2-5; D might be TRBD1 (5 bases). Trimming pared 4 bases from V and 1 base from J, leaving 13 bases between. Per germline, CDR1 LGHNA and CDR2 YSLEER. The CDR3 is 15 residues long. Here the CDR3 reads CASSRLLDSQETQYF. In DNA form, the CDR3 reads TGCGCCAGCAGCCGCCTATTAGACAGCCAAGAGACCCAGTACTTC.

The CDR3 sequence: CASSPMGSPQYF. Written as DNA, the CDR3 is TGTGCCAGCAGCCCCATGGGGAGCCCTCAGTACTTC. This sequence joins TRBV14 and TRBJ2-7; possible D gene TRBD2, 5 bases. Germline V CDR1 and CDR2: SGHDN, FVKESK. This CDR3 spans 12 amino acids. Deletions cut 4 bases from V and 10 bases from J, with 14 bases between.

The gene calls are TRBV30 and TRBJ1-2; D unresolved. Germline CDR1 is GTSNPN and CDR2 is SVGIG (reference sequence). The CDR3 totals 15 residues. The V end was cut by 0 bases, the J end by 3 bases, with 14 bases between. The CDR3, as DNA: TGTGCCTGGAGTGTACGATCCCGGGCCGACTATGGCTACACCTTC. The encoded protein is CAWSVRSRADYGYTF.

This clone was detected once. The chain recombines TRBV3-1 (or the pseudogene TRBV3-2) with TRBJ2-7; TRBD2 matches 8 bases. J lost 4 bases, V lost 3 bases, and 8 bases had no gene match. Germline CDR1 reads LGHDT; CDR2 reads YNNKEL (reference sequence). The length of the CDR3 is 15 residues. The CDR3 nucleotides are TGTGCCAGCAGCCAGGTGGCTAGCGGGTTATACGAGCAGTACTTC. This codes for CASSQVASGLYEQYF.

The chain has TRBV7-2 and TRBJ1-2, with 8 nucleotides matching TRBD1. The trim removed 5 bases at V and 4 bases at J, leaving 3 bases unmatched. The germline V gene has CDR1 SGHTA and CDR2 FQGNSA. The CDR3 length is 13 residues. The CDR3 is CASSPGTGYGYTF. In DNA form, the CDR3 reads TGTGCCAGCAGCCCCGGGACAGGCTATGGCTACACCTTC.

This sequence joins TRBV19 and TRBJ1-2; TRBD1 matches at 8 bases. V was clipped by 4 bases and J by 6 bases; unmatched bases: 10. The CDR3 consists of 15 residues. Germline loops: CDR1 LNHDA, CDR2 SQIVND (reference sequence). The CDR3 DNA sequence: TGTGCCAGTAGTACCCGGACAGGGTGGCTGCATGGCTACACCTTC. Its protein is CASSTRTGWLHGYTF.

The V call is TRBV19, the J call TRBJ1-5; maybe TRBD1 (5 bases). Trimming left V 7 bases short and J 7 bases short, with 26 bases between. This CDR3 contains 17 residues. Germline-derived CDR1 and CDR2 are LNHDA and SQIVND (reference sequence). The DNA for the CDR3 is TGTGCCAGTACGACGAACCGGAGGGGAACCCTGCAACAGCCCCAGCATTTT. Residues: CASTTNRRGTLQQPQHF.

The chain links TRBV29-1 to TRBJ2-5; 7 nucleotides agree with TRBD2. CDR1 and CDR2 (germline): SQVTM, ANQGSEA. This CDR3 has 13 residues. V trimming: 7 bases; J trimming: 1 base; junction bases outside the gene matches: 6. The CDR3 protein is CSGNGGGQETQYF. CDR3 bases: TGCAGCGGGAACGGCGGGGGCCAAGAGACCCAGTACTTC.

The gene calls are TRBV3-1 (or the pseudogene TRBV3-2) and TRBJ1-4, with 11 bases lining up with TRBD1. Per germline, CDR1 LGHDT and CDR2 YNNKEL (reference sequence). The trim removed 0 bases at V and 3 bases at J, leaving 12 bases unmatched. The CDR3 runs to 20 residues. CDR3 in amino acids: CASSQEGAGTGGSANEKLFF. The DNA of the CDR3 is TGTGCCAGCAGCCAAGAAGGAGCCGGGACAGGGGGTTCGGCTAATGAAAAACTGTTTTTT.

This sequence joins TRBV18 and TRBJ1-5; 7 nucleotides align to TRBD1. CDR1 and CDR2 (germline): KGHSH, LQKENI. V shed 2 bases and J 5 bases; nucleotides not matched to a gene: 3. The CDR3 is 14 amino acids. CDR3: CASSPRDRDQPQHF. As DNA, the CDR3 is TGTGCCAGCTCACCAAGAGACAGGGATCAGCCCCAGCATTTT.

The chain joins TRBV9 to TRBJ2-3; 9 nucleotides match TRBD1. V shed 1 base, J shed 3 bases, and the junction held 6 bases outside the gene matches. Germline assignment: CDR1 SGDLS and CDR2 YYNGEE. The CDR3 totals 16 residues. Written as DNA, the CDR3 is TGTGCCAGCAGCGTAAATCGGGACAGGGTAACAGATACGCAGTATTTT. Translated: CASSVNRDRVTDTQYF.

On this clone itself: Other DNA sequences from this sample encode an identical CDR3 as well. The chain recombines TRBV24-1 with TRBJ1-2; D is undetermined. Trimming stripped 3 bases from V and 7 bases from J, with 17 bases between. This CDR3 is 15 amino acids long. Germline CDR1 is KGHDR and CDR2 is SFDVKD. CDR3 sequence: CATSDPRVGIGGYTF. The CDR3 DNA is TGTGCCACCAGTGATCCCCGGGTCGGTATAGGTGGCTACACCTTC.

The rearrangement joins TRBV6-5 to TRBJ1-2, with TRBD1 matching over 7 bases. After removal of 7 bases from V and 2 bases from J, the junction contained 10 bases not matched to a gene. Looked up from germline, CDR1 is MNHEY and CDR2 is SVGAGI. This CDR3 contains 15 residues. DNA for the CDR3: TGTGCCAGCACCACACGGGACAGCAGAAACTATGGCTACACCTTC. It codes for CASTTRDSRNYGYTF.

This clone occurred once. The chain carries TRBV3-1 (or the pseudogene TRBV3-2) and TRBJ1-1; D is ambiguous. Germline CDR1 LGHDT, CDR2 YNNKEL (reference sequence). This CDR3 is 14 amino acids long. V was trimmed by 3 bases and J by 1 base, leaving 9 bases between them. CDR3 residues: CASSHRPSNTEAFF. CDR3 DNA sequence: TGTGCCAGCAGCCACAGACCGTCGAACACTGAAGCTTTCTTT.

V usage is TRBV29-1 and J usage is TRBJ1-1; D perhaps matches TRBD1 (5 bases). Per the germline V gene, CDR1 is SQVTM and CDR2 is ANQGSEA. Trimming left V 8 bases short and J 1 base short, with 14 bases between. The CDR3 has 13 amino acids. The CDR3 loop is CSIEGTANTEAFF. The CDR3 DNA follows: TGCAGCATCGAGGGGACGGCGAACACTGAAGCTTTCTTT.

The chain employs TRBV27 and TRBJ2-7, with D perhaps TRBD1 (6 bases). This CDR3 comprises 15 residues. The V gene's germline CDR1 is MNHEY and CDR2 SMNVEV (reference sequence). The V and J ends lost 9 bases and 3 bases respectively, with 21 bases between them. The CDR3 loop is CASRLDRPRGYEQYF. CDR3 DNA sequence: TGTGCCAGTCGACTTGACAGGCCTAGGGGCTACGAGCAGTACTTC.

This clone has just one count. The chain combines TRBV25-1 with TRBJ1-1; D ambiguous. With 1 base removed from V and 3 bases from J, the gap between germline ends came to 9 bases. The CDR3 covers 14 residues. CDR1 is MGHDK, CDR2 SYGVNS, per germline. CDR3 sequence: CASSEFAGYTEAFF. CDR3 DNA: TGTGCCAGCAGTGAATTTGCCGGATACACTGAAGCTTTCTTT.